This T cell receptor beta chain stems from a study of monozygotic twins with inflammatory bowel disease. TCRdb re-called the 5' RACE reads; one entry per CDR3 protein, DNA not given. This sample's table has a few hundred thousand distinct CDR3 sequences. Remarks on this clonotype: What it binds is not known.

Study outcomes and limitations: In these data, no single strong IBD-associated signal or clonotype received support.

This receptor was taken from a human donor with ulcerative colitis or Crohn's disease, or a healthy co-twin of an affected twin (not recorded which). Sequencing was performed on blood.

The CDR3: CAISESFAGAYNEQFF. The V and J genes are TRBV10-3 and TRBJ2-1; TCRdb's D call, TRBD1, is unchecked because there is no DNA. CDR3 length: 16 residues. Germline lookup yields CDR1 ENHRY and CDR2 SYGVKD.